These T cell receptor beta chains were read from a single sample in a study of cytomegalovirus exposure and HLA in healthy donors. The assay was immunoSEQ multiplex PCR, and TCRdb's table has in-frame clones only and misses some. The sample lists around 140,000 clones, around 80% occurring once. The sequenced sample consisted of PBMCs. Receptors originate from a young woman in good health and CMV-seronegative. The CDR3 runs from the conserved cysteine through the conserved F or W. D genes are given only for firm matches. A clone size is listed for some rows: how often the clone was seen (once, few, many), or a class if it is expanded.

v_call	clone_size	j_call	d_call	cdr3_aa	cdr3_nt
TRBV7-8	.	TRBJ2-5	.	CASSLYGGTETQYF	TGTGCCAGCAGCTTATATGGGGGGACGGAGACCCAGTACTTC
TRBV27	.	TRBJ2-4	.	CASSLQGSKNIQYF	TGTGCCAGCAGTCTACAGGGATCCAAAAACATTCAGTACTTC
TRBV14	.	TRBJ1-2	.	CASSQARGIGYTF	TGTGCCAGCAGCCAAGCCAGGGGTATAGGCTACACCTTC
TRBV10-1	.	TRBJ1-2	.	CASSEQANYGYTF	TGCGCCAGCAGTGAGCAGGCCAACTATGGCTACACCTTC
TRBV25-1	.	TRBJ1-2	.	CASSEQGTYGYTF	TGTGCCAGCAGTGAACAGGGGACGTATGGCTACACCTTC
TRBV5-5	.	TRBJ2-5	TRBD1	CASSPLPGQPQETQYF	TGTGCCAGCAGCCCCCTACCGGGACAGCCACAAGAGACCCAGTACTTC
TRBV15	many	TRBJ1-1	.	CATSRTGFNTEAFF	TGTGCCACCAGCAGGACAGGCTTCAACACTGAAGCTTTCTTT
TRBV28	.	TRBJ1-2	TRBD1	CASRPQQGARAGYTF	TGTGCCAGCAGACCCCAACAGGGGGCGAGAGCTGGCTACACCTTC
TRBV11-2	.	TRBJ1-1	.	CASSRRETEAFF	TGTGCCAGCAGCCGCCGGGAGACTGAAGCTTTCTTT
TRBV27	.	TRBJ2-2	.	CASRSTGTIPGELFF	TGTGCCAGCAGATCTACAGGGACGATCCCCGGGGAGCTGTTTTTT
TRBV27	once	TRBJ2-7	TRBD2	CASSSSGTSGYEQYF	TGTGCCAGCAGTTCCTCAGGGACTAGTGGCTACGAGCAGTACTTC
TRBV9	.	TRBJ2-5	.	CASSVGQGLWETQYF	TGTGCCAGCAGCGTAGGGCAGGGACTCTGGGAGACCCAGTACTTC
TRBV30	.	TRBJ2-2	.	CAWRQVYTGELFF	TGTGCCTGGAGACAGGTGTACACCGGGGAGCTGTTTTTT
TRBV5-4	.	TRBJ1-1	.	CASSLNKNTEAFF	TGTGCCAGCAGCTTGAATAAGAACACTGAAGCTTTCTTT
TRBV19	.	TRBJ1-1	.	CASSTQTNTEAFF	TGTGCCAGTAGCACTCAAACGAACACTGAAGCTTTCTTT
TRBV30	.	TRBJ1-1	.	CAWSPFDRIHSEAFF	TGTGCCTGGAGTCCCTTCGACAGGATCCATAGTGAAGCTTTCTTT
TRBV5-8	.	TRBJ1-2	.	CASSSETGRGSPYGYTF	TGTGCCAGCAGCTCTGAGACAGGACGGGGTAGCCCTTATGGCTACACCTTC
TRBV9	.	TRBJ2-1	TRBD2	CASSVRGRADNEQFF	TGTGCCAGCAGCGTACGGGGGAGGGCCGACAATGAGCAGTTCTTC
TRBV6-5	.	TRBJ1-1	.	CASSYAGNPTEAFF	TGTGCCAGCAGTTACGCAGGGAACCCAACTGAAGCTTTCTTT
TRBV13	.	TRBJ2-3	TRBD2	CASSSSGGPQYHTQYF	TGTGCCAGCAGCTCAAGCGGGGGGCCCCAATATCATACGCAGTATTTT
TRBV4-3	.	TRBJ2-7	.	CASSQSQGNEQYF	TGCGCCAGCAGCCAGAGTCAGGGTAATGAGCAGTACTTC
TRBV19	.	TRBJ2-1	TRBD1	CASSIGTGNEQFF	TGTGCCAGTAGTATCGGGACAGGGAACGAGCAGTTCTTC
TRBV4-1	.	TRBJ2-2	.	CASSQDGGRAGELFF	TGCGCCAGCAGCCAAGATGGGGGGAGAGCCGGGGAGCTGTTTTTT
TRBV18	once	TRBJ2-7	.	CASSPSGSEGYEQYF	TGTGCCAGCTCACCCTCGGGAAGCGAAGGCTACGAGCAGTACTTC
TRBV30	.	TRBJ1-6	TRBD1	CAWSTGEDSPLHF	TGTGCCTGGAGCACAGGGGAAGATTCACCCCTCCACTTT
TRBV7-9	.	TRBJ2-7	TRBD1	CASSRSTGISYEQYF	TGTGCCAGCAGCCGATCGACAGGGATCTCCTACGAGCAGTACTTC
TRBV7-9	.	TRBJ1-4	.	CASSMGQGDEKLFF	TGTGCCAGCAGCATGGGACAAGGGGATGAAAAACTGTTTTTT
TRBV7-9	.	TRBJ1-4	.	CASSLEFGGAREEKLFF	TGTGCCAGCAGCTTAGAGTTCGGGGGGGCAAGAGAGGAAAAACTGTTTTTT
TRBV30	.	TRBJ1-2	.	CAWSVFRGYGYTF	TGTGCCTGGAGTGTATTCCGCGGCTATGGCTACACCTTC
TRBV5-1	.	TRBJ1-4	TRBD1	CASSPAGQGADEKLFF	TGCGCCAGCAGCCCAGCGGGACAGGGGGCAGATGAAAAACTGTTTTTT
TRBV5-6	once	TRBJ2-5	.	CASSYGQYEETQYF	TGTGCCAGCAGCTACGGACAGTACGAGGAGACCCAGTACTTC
TRBV5-6	.	TRBJ1-2	.	CASSLGAGQPNYGYTF	TGTGCCAGCAGCTTGGGTGCGGGGCAGCCTAACTATGGCTACACCTTC
TRBV6-1	.	TRBJ2-1	.	CASSETGIPNEQFF	TGTGCCAGCAGTGAGACGGGAATCCCCAATGAGCAGTTCTTC
TRBV4-1	.	TRBJ2-3	TRBD2	CASSPSGRAADTQYF	TGCGCCAGCAGCCCCAGCGGGAGGGCTGCGGATACGCAGTATTTT
TRBV7-2	once	TRBJ1-1	TRBD1	CASSSQGGMNTEAFF	TGTGCCAGCAGCTCCCAGGGGGGAATGAACACTGAAGCTTTCTTT
TRBV19	once	TRBJ2-5	.	CASKKSGQETQYF	TGTGCCAGTAAAAAGTCAGGGCAAGAGACCCAGTACTTC
TRBV27	.	TRBJ2-7	.	CASSLRGGYEQYF	TGTGCCAGCAGTTTAAGAGGAGGATACGAGCAGTACTTC
TRBV7-9	.	TRBJ1-6	.	CASGSSNSPLHF	TGTGCCAGCGGCAGTTCCAATTCACCCCTCCACTTT
TRBV5-1	.	TRBJ2-2	TRBD2	CASTLTPGLAGGPSTGELFF	TGCGCCAGCACTCTCACTCCGGGACTAGCGGGAGGGCCAAGCACCGGGGAGCTGTTTTTT
TRBV15	.	TRBJ2-5	.	CATSRGGLQETQYF	TGTGCCACCAGCAGAGGAGGCCTCCAAGAGACCCAGTACTTC
TRBV5-1	few	TRBJ1-1	.	CASSRGTNEATEAFF	TGCGCCAGCAGCAGGGGGACAAATGAAGCCACTGAAGCTTTCTTT